A single sample gave rise to the 6 T cell receptor beta chains below, sequenced in a study of PD-L1 blockade in urothelial cancer. Clones were sequenced by immunoSEQ multiplex PCR, and TCRdb holds only the in-frame ones, with some missing. The sample lists about 84,000 clones, more than 75% seen once, with 9.5% in the top ten. The sequencing here drew on PBMCs, taken around atezolizumab (anti-PD-L1) treatment. These receptors all stem from a man aged 70-80 years with urothelial cancer.

This chain links TRBV7-9 with TRBJ1-1, with TRBD1 matching over 8 bases. In germline, CDR1 is SEHNR, CDR2 FQNEAQ (reference sequence). The CDR3 has 15 residues. Losses at the gene ends were 3 bases for V and 2 bases for J; bases not matched to a gene: 5. CDR3 loop: CASSFTGGGNTEAFF. Here the CDR3 DNA reads TGTGCCAGCAGCTTTACAGGGGGGGGTAACACTGAAGCTTTCTTT.

The chain employs TRBV19 and TRBJ2-7, with 9 bases that match TRBD2. CDR3 length: 14 amino acids. Germline CDR1 and CDR2: LNHDA and SQIVND (reference sequence). The V segment lost 6 bases and the J segment 2 bases; nucleotides outside the gene matches: 5. CDR3 coding DNA: TGTGCCAGTAGCTTGCTAGCGGGGACCTACGAGCAGTACTTC. Amino acid sequence: CASSLLAGTYEQYF.

The chain uses TRBV5-4 and TRBJ2-5, with 9 bases that match TRBD2. Germline-derived CDR1 and CDR2 are SGHNT and YYREEE (reference sequence). CDR3 length: 16 residues. With 2 bases clipped from V and 9 bases from J, the junction kept 14 bases outside the gene matches. The CDR3 DNA sequence: TGTGCCAGCAGCTTACGGGGCGGGAGGGGTGAACGGGCCCAGTACTTC. Protein: CASSLRGGRGERAQYF.

On this clone itself: In the same sample, other DNA sequences code for this CDR3. The genes are TRBV4-3 and TRBJ1-4; no definite D call. Per germline, CDR1 LGHNA and CDR2 YSLEER. Trimming pared 0 bases from V and 13 bases from J, leaving 15 bases between. This CDR3 spans 14 amino acids. The CDR3 nucleotides are TGCGCCAGCAGCCAAGATGGGCCAGCCCGGCCACTGTTTTTT. Translation gives CASSQDGPARPLFF.

The chain employs TRBV18 and TRBJ1-1; 8 bases agree with TRBD1. Germline lookup yields CDR1 KGHSH and CDR2 LQKENI. The CDR3 is 18 residues long. The V gene end was trimmed by 6 bases and the J gene end by 0 bases; junction bases not matched to a gene: 15. CDR3 protein: CASSLLQGVRPMNTEAFF. The CDR3 nucleotides read TGTGCCAGCTCCCTGTTACAGGGGGTGAGACCAATGAACACTGAAGCTTTCTTT. The full variable domain, with the rest looked up from reference TRBV18 and TRBJ1-1, is NAGVMQNPRHLVRRRGQEARLRCSPMKGHSHVYWYRQLPEEGLKFMVYLQKENIIDESGMPKERFSAEFPKEGPSILRIQQVVRGDSAAYFCASSLLQGVRPMNTEAFFGQGTRLTVV.

V gene TRBV7-2 combines with J gene TRBJ2-7, with TRBD2 identical over 7 bases. Unmatched junction bases numbered 6, after V lost 3 bases and J lost 4 bases. Germline V lookup: CDR1 SGHTA, CDR2 FQGNSA. The CDR3 contains 14 residues. The CDR3 nucleotides read TGTGCCAGCAGCTTCTCGGGAGGCGGATACGAGCAGTACTTC. Translating it yields CASSFSGGGYEQYF.